This is a list of T cell receptor beta chains from one sample in a study of cytomegalovirus exposure and HLA in healthy donors. The protocol was immunoSEQ multiplex PCR, while the TCRdb copy is restricted to in-frame clones and leaves out a portion. The sample shows about 140,000 clones, approximately 84% of them seen only once. What was sequenced was PBMCs. The origin of the receptors is an older woman in good health and CMV-seropositive. The CDR3 runs from the conserved cysteine through the conserved F or W. The D gene is left open where the match is weak. Clone size is shown for a subset of rows, as once, few, many or a class of expanded clone.

>NA|TRBJ2-3|TRBV12-2|NA
CASRPGMDTQYF
TGTGCAAGTCGCCCAGGGATGGATACGCAGTATTTT
>NA|TRBJ1-4|TRBV28|TRBD1
CASSTASRTGDEKLFF
TGTGCCAGCAGTACTGCATCTAGGACAGGAGATGAAAAACTGTTTTTT
>once|TRBJ2-7|TRBV19|TRBD1
CASSLGDRPAEQYF
TGTGCCAGTAGTCTTGGGGACAGGCCGGCCGAGCAGTACTTC
>NA|TRBJ2-7|TRBV2|NA
CASSTNRNYEQYF
TGTGCCAGCAGTACGAACAGAAACTACGAGCAGTACTTC
>NA|TRBJ2-7|TRBV1|NA
CTSSQDVIAGGRNHEQYF
TGCACCAGCAGCCAAGACGTGATAGCGGGAGGCCGGAACCACGAGCAGTACTTC
>NA|TRBJ2-1|TRBV28|TRBD2
CASSRGASGRARQFF
TGTGCCAGCAGCAGAGGGGCTAGCGGGAGAGCCAGACAGTTCTTC
>NA|TRBJ2-1|TRBV29-1|TRBD2
CSVTAGAWDNEQFF
TGCAGCGTTACGGCGGGAGCTTGGGACAATGAGCAGTTCTTC
>NA|TRBJ1-2|TRBV28|TRBD1
CASSSLTGDTNYGYTF
TGTGCCAGCAGTTCCCTGACAGGGGACACTAACTATGGCTACACCTTC
>NA|TRBJ2-7|TRBV19|TRBD1
CASSIGDRRYEQYF
TGTGCCAGTAGTATCGGGGACAGGCGGTACGAGCAGTACTTC
>NA|TRBJ2-1|TRBV18|TRBD1
CASSPGGQGGYEQFF
TGTGCCAGCTCACCTGGAGGACAGGGGGGTTATGAGCAGTTCTTC
>NA|TRBJ2-5|TRBV7-8|NA
CASSLINTGRETQYF
TGTGCCAGCAGCCTTATAAATACAGGTAGAGAGACCCAGTACTTC
>few|TRBJ1-5|TRBV4-2|TRBD1
CASSQDNDRGQPQHF
TGTGCCAGCAGCCAAGATAACGACAGGGGTCAGCCCCAGCATTTT
>NA|TRBJ2-7|TRBV7-9|TRBD1
CASSFSGTGREQYF
TGTGCCAGCAGCTTTTCCGGGACAGGACGCGAGCAGTACTTC
>NA|TRBJ2-1|TRBV28|NA
CASSPNPGIVHFNEQFF
TGTGCCAGCAGTCCCAATCCCGGGATCGTACACTTCAATGAGCAGTTCTTC
>few|TRBJ2-4|TRBV5-4|TRBD2
CASSLIGGTMSKNIQYF
TGTGCCAGCAGCTTGATTGGGGGGACTATGTCCAAAAACATTCAGTACTTC
>NA|TRBJ2-3|TRBV6-1|TRBD2
CASRTSGSTDTQYF
TGTGCCAGTCGGACTAGCGGGAGCACAGATACGCAGTATTTT